Below, 24 T cell receptor beta chains from the same sample are listed, as sequenced in a study of patients and donors after allogeneic stem cell transplantation. TCRdb reanalysed the RT-PCR reads using MiXCR and keeps one entry per CDR3 protein. The table includes about 88,000 distinct CDR3 sequences, about 48% detected once. The sequencing input was blood, either unsorted or a sorted T cell fraction (not recorded which). These receptor sequences come from a human donor who was either an allogeneic HSCT recipient or a stem cell or donor lymphocyte infusion donor (not recorded which). It is not recorded whose cells these are; they may come from a transplant donor.

The V gene is TRBV10-3, the J gene TRBJ2-3, with D perhaps matching TRBD2 (5 bases). There are 13 residues in the CDR3. V gave up 4 bases and J gave up 0 bases, with 5 bases separating them. Germline CDR1 and CDR2: ENHRY and SYGVKD. As DNA, the CDR3 is TGTGCCATCAGTGGGGAGAGCACAGATACGCAGTATTTT. Its translation is CAISGESTDTQYF.

This clonotype was seen once. This chain links TRBV7-3 with TRBJ1-6; maybe TRBD1 (5 bases). Germline lookup yields CDR1 SGHTA and CDR2 FQGTGA. This CDR3 is built from 14 residues. The V end was cut by 5 bases, the J end by 4 bases, with 9 bases between. The CDR3 DNA reads TGTGCCAGCAGCGCGGGACTGTATAATTCACCCCTCCACTTT. Its translation is CASSAGLYNSPLHF.

The chain combines TRBV29-1 with TRBJ2-3; D is undetermined. Germline CDR1 SQVTM, CDR2 ANQGSEA. The CDR3 length is 11 residues. Trimming shortened V by 7 bases and J by 4 bases, and 9 bases separated the two germline ends. Written as DNA, the CDR3 is TGCAGCGCCAAGACTGCAGATACGCAGTATTTT. It specifies CSAKTADTQYF.

The chain links TRBV15 to TRBJ1-6; no reliable D call. Germline CDR1 reads LNHNV; CDR2 reads YYDKDF (reference sequence). V lost 0 bases, J lost 5 bases, and 17 bases lay in between. The CDR3 contains 18 residues. The DNA for the CDR3 is TGTGCCACCAGCAGAGATTATTACGGGGTGGGCGATAATTCACCCCTCCACTTT. Amino acids: CATSRDYYGVGDNSPLHF.

The table lists this clonotype with a few counts. This chain joins TRBV6-2 or TRBV6-3 and TRBJ1-1, with a tentative D call TRBD1 (6 bases). The germline CDR1 and CDR2 sequences are MNHEY and SVGEGT. The CDR3 runs 16 residues. V was pared by 0 bases and J by 6 bases, with 17 bases between. CDR3: CASSYSILTGYSEAFF. DNA of the CDR3: TGTGCCAGCAGTTACTCGATATTAACAGGGTACTCTGAAGCTTTCTTT.

The chain joins TRBV7-9 to TRBJ1-2, with D hard to call. The germline V gene encodes CDR1 SEHNR and CDR2 FQNEAQ (reference sequence). This CDR3 has 14 amino acids. Trimming took 9 bases from V and 1 from J, leaving 15 bases between them. The CDR3 loop is CASTAEYFNYGYTF. CDR3 sequence (DNA): TGTGCCAGTACCGCAGAGTACTTTAACTATGGCTACACCTTC.

V is TRBV4-3 and J is TRBJ1-3; the D is unclear. V was cut by 1 base and J by 4 bases, with 11 bases left in between. Germline CDR1 reads LGHNA; CDR2 reads YSLEER. The CDR3 is made up of 15 amino acids. As DNA, the CDR3 is TGCGCCAGCAGCCAAGGGGCGGGTGCCGGAAACACCATATATTTT. Translated, it gives CASSQGAGAGNTIYF.

The count of this clonotype is one. The chain employs TRBV20-1 and TRBJ1-4; the D is unclear. Germline lookup yields CDR1 DFQATT and CDR2 SNEGSKA (reference sequence). The CDR3 contains 12 residues. V lost 6 bases, J lost 5 bases, and 10 bases lay in between. The CDR3 coding sequence is TGCAGTGCCAAAGGGTGGAATGAAAAACTGTTTTTT. As protein: CSAKGWNEKLFF.

The chain links TRBV6-2 or TRBV6-3 to TRBJ1-2, with D unresolved. CDR3 length: 13 residues. The germline V and J ends were trimmed by 7 bases and 4 bases, with 13 bases remaining between them. CDR1 and CDR2 (germline): MNHEY, SVGEGT. CDR3 nucleotide sequence: TGTGCCAGCAAAGGAGGAGCTTTCTATGGCTACACCTTC. It translates to CASKGGAFYGYTF.

This chain joins TRBV7-3 and TRBJ1-2, with 9 bases identical to TRBD1. The CDR3 has 18 residues. Germline CDR1 SGHTA, CDR2 FQGTGA. With V trimmed by 4 bases and J by 8 bases, 20 bases remained unmatched. The CDR3 DNA follows: TGTGCCAGCAGCTCCCTGGGACAGGGAACGTCAACGGTTCTGGGCTACACCTTC. Its translation is CASSSLGQGTSTVLGYTF.

The chain couples TRBV20-1 to TRBJ1-2; D perhaps matches TRBD1 (5 bases). Trimming took 6 bases from V and 3 from J, leaving 20 bases between them. The CDR3 contains 15 residues. Germline V gene lookup returns CDR1 DFQATT and CDR2 SNEGSKA (reference sequence). CDR3 in DNA: TGCAGTGCCTCGCTCAGGACACAAAACCACTATGGCTACACCTTC. Translation: CSASLRTQNHYGYTF.

The table lists this clonotype with a few counts. V and J are TRBV10-3 and TRBJ1-5; D may be TRBD1 (5 bases). Germline V gives CDR1 ENHRY, CDR2 SYGVKD. The CDR3 has 12 amino acids. The V and J ends lost 8 bases and 4 bases respectively, with 9 bases between them. The CDR3 here is CAIGGVNQPQHF. The CDR3 nucleotides are TGTGCCATCGGGGGGGTGAATCAGCCCCAGCATTTT.

This chain uses TRBV7-2 with TRBJ2-1; 13 bases align to TRBD2. V gave up 5 bases and J gave up 4 bases; unmatched junction bases: 8. The germline V gene encodes CDR1 SGHTA and CDR2 FQGNSA. The CDR3 totals 17 residues. The CDR3 spells CASSLRTSGSAYNEQFF. The CDR3 coding sequence is TGTGCCAGCAGCCTCCGGACTAGCGGGAGTGCTTACAATGAGCAGTTCTTC. The full variable domain, with the rest looked up from reference TRBV7-2 and TRBJ2-1, is GAGVSQSPSNKVTEKGKDVELRCDPISGHTALYWYRQSLGQGLEFLIYFQGNSAPDKSGLPSDRFSAERTGGSVSTLTIQRTQQEDSAVYLCASSLRTSGSAYNEQFFGPGTRLTVL.

This clonotype was picked up a small number of times. V gene TRBV12-3 or TRBV12-4 combines with J gene TRBJ1-2; 8 bases map to TRBD1. With V trimmed by 5 bases and J by 8 bases, 13 bases remained unmatched. This CDR3 has 15 amino acids. The CDR3 DNA reads TGTGCCAGCAGTGCCCGACAGGGGATGACGCAGGGCTACACCTTC. It is translated as CASSARQGMTQGYTF.

The V call is TRBV28, the J call TRBJ2-3, with D unresolved. This CDR3 spans 14 amino acids. Germline V gene data show CDR1 as MDHEN and CDR2 as SYDVKM. V lost 7 bases and J 5 bases, leaving 16 bases between the germline ends. In nucleotides, the CDR3 is TGTGCCAGCACCGGGCTTCTAGTCGGAGATACGCAGTATTTT. It encodes CASTGLLVGDTQYF.

The genes are TRBV15 and TRBJ2-5; 8 nucleotides match TRBD1. Germline loops: CDR1 LNHNV, CDR2 YYDKDF (reference sequence). This CDR3 spans 16 amino acids. V was pared by 1 base and J by 5 bases, with 9 bases of the junction left unmatched. Here the CDR3 DNA reads TGTGCCACCAGCAGAGTCGCGGCAGGGGGCTGGGAGACCCAGTACTTC. Protein: CATSRVAAGGWETQYF.

The chain is built from TRBV27 and TRBJ1-1, with 7 positions matching TRBD1. The CDR3 consists of 16 residues. Germline trimming cut 5 bases from V and 1 base from J; bases unmatched to any gene: 10. The V gene's germline CDR1 is MNHEY and CDR2 SMNVEV (reference sequence). The DNA for the CDR3 is TGTGCCAGCAGTGCCCCCCCGACAGGGTCGAACACTGAAGCTTTCTTT. Protein: CASSAPPTGSNTEAFF.

The CDR3 DNA is TGTGCCAGCAGTTTTCGGGGGTTCACTGGAAACACCATATATTTT. As protein: CASSFRGFTGNTIYF. The chain recombines TRBV12-3 or TRBV12-4 with TRBJ1-3, with D possibly matching TRBD1 (5 bases). The CDR3 totals 15 residues. V lost 3 bases, J lost 2 bases, and 11 bases lay in between.

This chain links TRBV4-1 with TRBJ2-7; TRBD2 matches 10 bases. This CDR3 is built from 16 residues. V shed 2 bases, J shed 3 bases, and the junction held 7 bases outside the gene matches. The germline V gene encodes CDR1 MGHRA and CDR2 YSYEKL. The CDR3 protein is CASSQSSSGSLYEQYF. Written as DNA, the CDR3 is TGCGCCAGCAGCCAATCATCTAGCGGGAGTCTCTACGAGCAGTACTTC.

DNA of the CDR3: TGCGCCAGCGGAGGACACACCATGAACACTGAAGCTTTCTTT. Translating gives CASGGHTMNTEAFF. The genes are TRBV10-2 and TRBJ1-1; tentative D call: TRBD1 (5 bases). CDR3 length: 14 residues. With 8 bases removed from V and 0 bases from J, the gap between germline ends came to 13 bases. In germline, CDR1 is WSHSY, CDR2 SAAADI.

The chain combines TRBV5-1 with TRBJ2-2, with 11 positions matching TRBD2. CDR1 is SGHRS and CDR2 is YFSETQ in the germline V gene. Trimming removed 4 bases from V and 3 bases from J; junction bases left unmatched: 2. This CDR3 contains 15 residues. CDR3 in DNA: TGCGCCAGCAGCGCACTAGCGGGGGACACCGGGGAGCTGTTTTTT. Translating it yields CASSALAGDTGELFF.

The chain combines TRBV28 with TRBJ2-7; TRBD2 agrees at 7 bases. The germline CDR1 and CDR2 sequences are MDHEN and SYDVKM. This CDR3 comprises 16 residues. V was pared by 3 bases and J by 0 bases, with 8 bases of the junction left unmatched. The CDR3 DNA follows: TGTGCCAGCAGTTTTTGGATGCGGGGGAGCTCCTACGAGCAGTACTTC. Translated: CASSFWMRGSSYEQYF.

Only a few counts were recorded for this clonotype. The CDR3 sequence: CSASGTNTGELFF. Here the CDR3 DNA reads TGCAGTGCTAGCGGGACCAACACCGGGGAGCTGTTTTTT. V and J are TRBV20-1 and TRBJ2-2; either TRBD1 or TRBD2 may fit D (5 bases each). This CDR3 region has 13 residues. CDR1 DFQATT and CDR2 SNEGSKA come from the germline V gene (reference sequence). The V and J ends lost 3 bases and 2 bases respectively, with 7 bases between them.

This chain joins TRBV4-3 and TRBJ1-2; D remains ambiguous. V was trimmed by 0 bases and J by 3 bases, leaving 17 bases between them. Germline CDR1 LGHNA, CDR2 YSLEER. This CDR3 contains 17 residues. The CDR3 DNA reads TGCGCCAGCAGCCAAGAACCAGGCCATATTGGATACTATGGCTACACCTTC. It specifies CASSQEPGHIGYYGYTF.